What follows are 23 T cell receptor beta chains derived from one specimen sequenced in a study of T-cell reconstitution after alpha-beta-depleted transplantation in children (dated by TCRdb to 2016 to 2017). Library preparation was by PCR. For sequencing, an Illumina HiSeq 2500 was employed. TCR libraries were prepared with molecular barcoding, using unique molecular identifiers to normalize TCRbeta repertoire quantification. TCRdb ran its own pipeline on the public reads, namely fastp trimming at Q25 and MiXCR clone calling, and kept in-frame beta chains. Identical CDR3 protein sequences are pooled into one entry, listed with their most common genes and DNA. This sample comprises about 200,000 distinct CDR3 sequences, more than 14% of them detected only once. Approximately 13% of the sample is held by the ten biggest clonotypes. The source material was PBMCs from the stem cell graft donor, sampled from the stem cell graft. The origin of the receptors is a human donor who donated a stem cell graft to a child with acute lymphoblastic leukemia.

This clonotype was counted a few times. The chain links TRBV23-1 to TRBJ2-3; TRBD1 aligns across 8 bases. TRBV23-1 carries the ORF label, with uncertain function. The length of the CDR3 is 19 residues. V dropped 11 bases and J dropped 0; count of bases not matched to a gene: 22. The CDR3: CAFQRGLRQGIRSTDTQYF. The CDR3 coding sequence is TGCGCCTTTCAACGGGGACTTAGACAGGGGATAAGGAGCACAGATACGCAGTATTTT.

This clonotype came up many times. The rearrangement joins TRBV7-9 to TRBJ1-3; no definite D call. V was cut by 8 bases and J by 0 bases, with 11 bases left in between. This CDR3 contains 14 residues. CDR1 SEHNR and CDR2 FQNEAQ come from the germline V gene (reference sequence). This CDR3 is CASWDTSSGNTIYF. CDR3 sequence (DNA): TGTGCCAGCTGGGATACTTCCTCTGGAAACACCATATATTTT.

The rearrangement links TRBV20-1 to TRBJ2-5, with D perhaps given as TRBD1 or TRBD2 (5 bases each). V was cut by 5 bases and J by 7 bases, with 23 bases left in between. The CDR3 loop spans 15 amino acids. Germline-derived CDR1 and CDR2 are DFQATT and SNEGSKA (reference sequence). The CDR3 region is CSARGVARHLGTQYF. CDR3 sequence (DNA): TGCAGTGCTCGAGGGGTAGCTCGACATTTAGGGACCCAGTACTTC.

With regard to this clonotype: A junction boundary mismatches the germline segment, possibly from a read error. The chain is built from TRBV10-2 and TRBJ2-3, with D tentatively TRBD1 (5 bases). The CDR3 covers 14 residues. Germline assignment: CDR1 WSHSY and CDR2 SAAADI. The chain's CDR3 is CASSEGSVTDTHYF. The CDR3 nucleotides are TGTGCCAGCAGTGAAGGAAGCGTGACAGATACGCATTATTTT.

This clonotype was counted many times. The V gene is TRBV29-1, the J gene TRBJ2-3, with TRBD2 identical over 8 bases. Germline CDR1 is SQVTM and CDR2 is ANQGSEA. V lost 2 bases, J lost 5 bases, and 6 bases stayed unmatched. This CDR3 spans 14 amino acids. In DNA form, the CDR3 reads TGCAGCGTTGAAATCGGGAGGGACGGAGATACGCAGTATTTT. Amino acids: CSVEIGRDGDTQYF.

The rearrangement joins TRBV5-5 to TRBJ1-2; weak D call: TRBD1 (6 bases). V lost 4 bases and J 4 bases, leaving 17 bases between the germline ends. The CDR3 runs to 15 residues. Per germline, CDR1 SGHKS and CDR2 YYEKEE (reference sequence). The CDR3 here is CASSPGTQWGYGYTF. The CDR3 nucleotides read TGTGCCAGCAGCCCAGGGACACAATGGGGCTATGGCTACACCTTC. The whole variable domain, filled in from reference TRBV5-5 and TRBJ1-2, reads DAGVTQSPTHLIKTRGQQVTLRCSPISGHKSVSWYQQVLGQGPQFIFQYYEKEERGRGNFPDRFSARQFPNYSSELNVNALLLGDSALYLCASSPGTQWGYGYTFGSGTRLTVV.

This chain uses TRBV24-1 with TRBJ2-3; D possibly corresponds to TRBD2 (6 bases). The V end was cut by 2 bases, the J end by 2 bases, with 16 bases between. The CDR3 runs to 17 residues. Germline V gene sequence: CDR1 KGHDR, CDR2 SFDVKD. Here the CDR3 reads CATSDSRETSSTDTQYF. The CDR3, as DNA: TGTGCCACCAGTGATTCCCGGGAGACAAGCTCCACAGATACGCAGTATTTT.

Ten or more counts support this clonotype. The V and J genes are TRBV6-2 or TRBV6-3 and TRBJ1-2; the D is unclear. The CDR3 length is 14 residues. The germline gives CDR1 MNHEY, CDR2 SVGEGT. V was shortened by 5 bases and J by 6 bases, with 16 bases between the two germline ends. The CDR3 region has the DNA TGTGCCAGCAGTCCCGCTTCGGGGAGGAATGGCTACACCTTC. The encoded protein is CASSPASGRNGYTF.

Ten or more counts support this clonotype. This chain joins TRBV10-3 and TRBJ1-2, with 9 bases identical to TRBD1. The J segment lost 0 bases and the V segment lost 7 bases, leaving 3 bases of the junction unmatched. This CDR3 is built from 14 residues. Germline V gives CDR1 ENHRY, CDR2 SYGVKD. CDR3 in amino acids: CAIKGTGTNYGYTF. The CDR3, as DNA: TGTGCCATCAAGGGGACAGGGACTAACTATGGCTACACCTTC.

This clonotype was seen at least ten times. The V call is TRBV5-1, the J call TRBJ2-3, with no clear D. The CDR3 loop spans 12 amino acids. Germline CDR1 and CDR2: SGHRS and YFSETQ. V lost 2 bases to trimming and J lost 2 bases, with 3 bases between them. CDR3 region: CASSFNTDTQYF. The CDR3 coding sequence is TGCGCCAGCAGCTTCAACACAGATACGCAGTATTTT.

Many counts were recorded for this clonotype. The J gene is TRBJ1-4, the V gene TRBV12-3 or TRBV12-4; D is unclear. The CDR3 runs to 13 residues. Trimming cost V 4 bases and J 5 bases, with 8 bases left between them. This chain's CDR3 is CASSSGLNEKLFF. The CDR3 nucleotides read TGTGCCAGCAGTTCCGGACTCAATGAAAAACTGTTTTTT.

This clonotype was recorded many times. The V call is TRBV20-1, the J call TRBJ2-7; 14 bases line up with TRBD2. V lost 4 bases, J lost 6 bases, and 2 bases stayed unmatched. The CDR3 runs to 13 residues. Germline V CDR1 and CDR2: DFQATT, SNEGSKA (reference sequence). DNA for the CDR3: TGCAGTGCTACGGGACTAGCGGGAGTCGAGCAGTACTTC. Protein: CSATGLAGVEQYF.

Points on this clonotype: One base away lies a much larger clone, so this may be a sequencing read error. The chain employs TRBV12-3 or TRBV12-4 and TRBJ2-1, with D hard to call. V lost 4 bases, J lost 6 bases, and 10 bases lay in between. This CDR3 is 13 amino acids long. The CDR3 is CASSWQVGNEQFF. CDR3 DNA: TGTGCCAGCAGTTGGCAGGTTGGCAATGAGCAGTTCTTC.

This clonotype was seen only a few times. This chain uses TRBV5-1 with TRBJ2-5; 8 bases agree with TRBD1. CDR1 and CDR2 from the germline V gene are SGHRS and YFSETQ. The J segment lost 4 bases and the V segment lost 7 bases, leaving 12 bases of the junction unmatched. This CDR3 has 15 residues. The CDR3 DNA is TGCGCCAGCCGGCTCGGACAGGGTGGAGGAGAGACCCAGTACTTC. This sequence encodes CASRLGQGGGETQYF.

CDR3 bases: TGTGCCAGCAGGACAGGTTCCAACTACAATGAGCAGTTCTTC. Its protein is CASRTGSNYNEQFF. V and J are TRBV6-2 or TRBV6-3 and TRBJ2-1; a weak D match, TRBD1 (6 bases). V lost 6 bases, J lost 3 bases, and 12 bases lay in between. Germline loops: CDR1 MNHEY, CDR2 SVGEGT. The CDR3 has 14 residues.

The sample holds a few counts of this clonotype. The genes are TRBV5-1 and TRBJ2-1, with a possible D match to TRBD2 (6 bases). Trimming pared 5 bases from V and 2 bases from J, leaving 11 bases between. Germline loops: CDR1 SGHRS, CDR2 YFSETQ. The CDR3 has 14 residues. In nucleotides, the CDR3 is TGCGCCAGCAGATGGCGGGACCCCTACAATGAGCAGTTCTTC. Protein: CASRWRDPYNEQFF.

This clonotype was counted at least ten times. As DNA, the CDR3 is TGTGCCAGCAGTACCGCCCCAGGGACCCATAATTCACCCCTCCACTTT. Translation: CASSTAPGTHNSPLHF. This chain joins TRBV12-3 or TRBV12-4 and TRBJ1-6, with TRBD1 as a possible D gene (5 bases). This CDR3 has 16 residues. Trimming pared 5 bases from V and 5 bases from J, leaving 16 bases between.

The genes are TRBV10-3 and TRBJ2-7; TRBD1 or TRBD2 may be the D gene (6 bases each). V lost 0 bases and J 0 bases, leaving 12 bases between the germline ends. CDR1 and CDR2 from the germline V gene are ENHRY and SYGVKD. The CDR3 loop spans 16 amino acids. CDR3 protein: CAISESGGSSSYEQYF. CDR3 bases: TGTGCCATCAGTGAGTCCGGGGGCTCTAGCTCCTACGAGCAGTACTTC.

This clonotype occurred many times. The rearrangement uses TRBV5-1 and TRBJ1-1; no definite D call. Germline-derived CDR1 and CDR2 are SGHRS and YFSETQ. The CDR3 has 12 residues. With 1 base removed from V and 8 bases from J, the gap between germline ends came to 9 bases. The CDR3 is CASSLIGLEAFF. CDR3 DNA: TGCGCCAGCAGCTTGATTGGGTTAGAAGCTTTCTTT.

This clonotype was counted at least ten times. The chain has TRBV7-9 and TRBJ2-1; D uncertain. Trimming stripped 3 bases from V and 6 bases from J, with 6 bases between. CDR1 SEHNR and CDR2 FQNEAQ come from the germline V gene (reference sequence). This CDR3 has 12 amino acids. The CDR3 nucleotides read TGTGCCAGCAGCTTTCTGCCCAATGAGCAGTTCTTC. Protein: CASSFLPNEQFF.

V usage is TRBV29-1 and J usage is TRBJ2-5, with TRBD1 matching 10 bases. The CDR3 loop spans 14 amino acids. J lost 7 bases, V lost 4 bases, and 9 bases had no gene match. Germline CDR1 SQVTM, CDR2 ANQGSEA. The CDR3 region has the DNA TGCAGCGTTGCCCCGGGACAGGGGTTCGGGACCCAGTACTTC. Protein: CSVAPGQGFGTQYF.

The sample holds many counts of this clonotype. The J gene is TRBJ2-3, the V gene TRBV20-1; the match to TRBD2 covers 9 bases. The germline gives CDR1 DFQATT, CDR2 SNEGSKA (reference sequence). This CDR3 is 13 amino acids long. Trimming at V came to 8 bases and at J to 2 bases, leaving 5 bases not matched to a gene. The CDR3 here is CSKSGRPTDTQYF. The CDR3 DNA is TGCAGTAAAAGCGGGAGGCCCACAGATACGCAGTATTTT.

The table lists this clonotype with a few counts. This chain connects TRBV19 to TRBJ1-5, with 10 bases identical to TRBD1. Trimming at V came to 2 bases and at J to 0 bases, leaving 1 base not matched to a gene. This CDR3 region has 16 residues. Germline CDR1 is LNHDA and CDR2 is SQIVND (reference sequence). CDR3 sequence reads: CASSIWTGGSNQPQHF. In DNA form, the CDR3 reads TGTGCCAGTAGTATATGGACAGGGGGTAGCAATCAGCCCCAGCATTTT. Full variable domain (rest looked up from reference TRBV19 and TRBJ1-5): DGGITQSPKYLFRKEGQNVTLSCEQNLNHDAMYWYRQDPGQGLRLIYYSQIVNDFQKGDIAEGYSVSREKKESFPLTVTSAQKNPTAFYLCASSIWTGGSNQPQHFGDGTRLSIL.